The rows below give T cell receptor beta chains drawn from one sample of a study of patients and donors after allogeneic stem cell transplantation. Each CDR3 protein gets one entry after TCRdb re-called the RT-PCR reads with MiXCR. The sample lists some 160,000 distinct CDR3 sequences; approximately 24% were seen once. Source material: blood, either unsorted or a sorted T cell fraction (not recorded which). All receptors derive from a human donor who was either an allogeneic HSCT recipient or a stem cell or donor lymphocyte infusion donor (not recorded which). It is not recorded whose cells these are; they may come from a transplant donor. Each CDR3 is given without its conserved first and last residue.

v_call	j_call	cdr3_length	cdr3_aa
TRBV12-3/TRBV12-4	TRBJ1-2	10	ASSRAIYGYT
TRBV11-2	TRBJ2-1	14	ASSFIAGGPGNEQF
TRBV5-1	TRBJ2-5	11	ASSAGTGETQY
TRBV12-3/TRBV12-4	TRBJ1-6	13	ASSFTGLYNSPLH
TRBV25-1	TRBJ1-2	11	ASSEWEGGGYT
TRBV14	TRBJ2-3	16	ASSQDKVSRGLTDTQY
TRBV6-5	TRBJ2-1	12	ASSYSTGGNEQF
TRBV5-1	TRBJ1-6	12	ASSLAAEDSPLH
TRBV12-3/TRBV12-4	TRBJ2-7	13	ASSPSTGDSYEQY
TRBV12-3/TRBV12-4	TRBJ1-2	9	ASSFGRSYT
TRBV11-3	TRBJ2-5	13	ASSLALAVQETQY
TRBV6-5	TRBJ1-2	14	ASSYSGQGRYYGYT
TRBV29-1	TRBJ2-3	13	SARSTSGGTDTQY
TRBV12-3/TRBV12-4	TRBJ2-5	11	ASSLGPLETQY
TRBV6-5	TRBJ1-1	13	ASSYFALLNTEAY
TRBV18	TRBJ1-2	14	ASSPAYPGQEHGYT
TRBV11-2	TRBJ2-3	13	ASSFNPTSTDTQY
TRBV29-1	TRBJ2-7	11	SALTPPSYEQY
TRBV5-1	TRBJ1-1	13	ASSLRGPLNTEAF
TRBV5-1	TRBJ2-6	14	ASSLVPGSGANVLT
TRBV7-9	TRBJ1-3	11	ASLGISGNTIY
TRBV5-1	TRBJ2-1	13	ASSFGTVRYNEQF
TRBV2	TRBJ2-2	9	ASSDYGELF
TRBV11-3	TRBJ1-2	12	ASSYGQGTYGYT
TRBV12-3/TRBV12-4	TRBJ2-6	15	ASRGDRGASGANVLT
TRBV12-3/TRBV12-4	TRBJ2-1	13	ASSFSLAGGNEQF
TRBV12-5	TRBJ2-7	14	ASGPSGGVSPYEQY
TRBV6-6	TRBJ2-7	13	ASSNSGTGVYEQY
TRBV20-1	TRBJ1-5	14	SARDPRVGDSQPQH
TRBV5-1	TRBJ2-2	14	ASSLRADMNTGELF
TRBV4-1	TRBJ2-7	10	ASSQEGGEQY
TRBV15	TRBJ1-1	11	ATSRPTGTEAF
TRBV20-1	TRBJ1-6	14	SARESGTTSRSPLH
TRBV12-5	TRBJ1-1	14	ASGLVRNSQGREAF
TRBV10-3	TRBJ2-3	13	AISDRTSSTDTQY
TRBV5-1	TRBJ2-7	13	ASSLEWPRFNEQY
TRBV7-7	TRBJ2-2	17	ASSPRGLVLEWFTGELF
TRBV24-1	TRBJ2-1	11	ATAGTEVNEQF
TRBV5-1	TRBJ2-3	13	ASSLADRGFDTQY
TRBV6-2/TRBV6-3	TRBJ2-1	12	ASSWDSINNEQF
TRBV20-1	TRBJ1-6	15	SARDPGQGASNSPLH
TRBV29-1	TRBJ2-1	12	SASRPPSYNEQF
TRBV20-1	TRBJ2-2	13	SAKGGLESSGELF
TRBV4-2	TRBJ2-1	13	ASSLRTFAYNEQF
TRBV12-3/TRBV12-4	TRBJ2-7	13	ASSPPGRSSYEQY
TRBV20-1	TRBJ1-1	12	RARGGQLNTEAF